The 32 T cell receptor beta chains below were found in one sample sequenced in a study of early T cells in non-severe SARS-CoV-2 infection. TCRdb processed the 5' RACE reads anew with MiXCR; each CDR3 protein has one entry. Of 55,000 or so distinct CDR3 sequences listed, more than 6.5% are singletons. The sequencing used whole blood, collected at baseline. The receptors derive from an adult who was a healthcare worker with PCR-confirmed SARS-CoV-2 infection or an uninfected control (not recorded which).

There are a few counts of this clonotype. The DNA for the CDR3 is TGTGCCAGCAGTTACCGCAAGGGCAGGATTTCACCCCTCCACTTT. Amino acid sequence: CASSYRKGRISPLHF. The J gene is TRBJ1-6, the V gene TRBV6-5; D remains unclear. CDR3 length: 15 amino acids. Germline V gene data show CDR1 as MNHEY and CDR2 as SVGAGI. Trimming pared 2 bases from V and 9 bases from J, leaving 14 bases between.

This clonotype was seen a handful of times. The chain combines TRBV12-3 or TRBV12-4 with TRBJ2-4; no firm D call. This CDR3 is 14 amino acids long. Between the trimmed V and J ends, which lost 6 bases and 0 bases, there was a span of 9 bases. CDR3 DNA: TGTGCCAGCAGCAACTCATTAGCCAAAAACATTCAGTACTTC. This codes for CASSNSLAKNIQYF.

This clonotype was picked up a small number of times. This chain uses TRBV4-3 with TRBJ2-3; D is unresolved. Per the germline V gene, CDR1 is LGHNA and CDR2 is YSLEER. CDR3 length: 15 amino acids. Trimming removed 3 bases at V and 2 bases at J, with 12 bases between. The CDR3 loop is CASSHRRSDTDTQYF. In nucleotides, the CDR3 is TGCGCCAGCAGCCACCGGCGATCTGACACAGATACGCAGTATTTT.

This clonotype has at least ten counts. The chain couples TRBV27 to TRBJ2-3; D not resolved. The CDR3 consists of 11 residues. Trimming took off 8 bases at V and 7 bases at J, with 10 bases between the two ends. Germline CDR1 reads MNHEY; CDR2 reads SMNVEV (reference sequence). CDR3 coding DNA: TGTGCCAGCGGACGCGGTCATACGCAGTATTTT. This gives the protein CASGRGHTQYF.

This chain connects TRBV29-1 to TRBJ2-3, with D maybe TRBD2 (5 bases). The CDR3 sequence is 12 residues long. Trimming took 6 bases from V and 2 from J, leaving 9 bases between them. Germline CDR1 is SQVTM and CDR2 is ANQGSEA. CDR3 loop: CSVGLITDTQYF. As DNA, the CDR3 is TGCAGCGTCGGACTGATCACAGATACGCAGTATTTT.

This clonotype showed up many times. The V call is TRBV29-1, the J call TRBJ1-1; no reliable D call. Germline CDR1 and CDR2: SQVTM and ANQGSEA. The CDR3 is made up of 13 amino acids. V lost 8 bases and J 2 bases, leaving 15 bases between the germline ends. CDR3 region: CSSQRNQNTEAFF. CDR3 nucleotides: TGCAGCTCGCAGCGAAATCAAAACACTGAAGCTTTCTTT.

This clonotype was counted between two and nine times. V and J are TRBV12-3 or TRBV12-4 and TRBJ2-1, with D maybe TRBD1 (5 bases). This CDR3 region has 16 residues. V was pared by 0 bases and J by 4 bases, with 13 bases between. DNA for the CDR3: TGTGCCAGCAGTTTAGCCGTAGGGGAAAATTACAATGAGCAGTTCTTC. As protein: CASSLAVGENYNEQFF.

This clonotype was detected ten times or more. V and J are TRBV20-1 and TRBJ2-1, with D possibly TRBD2 on 6 matching bases. Germline CDR1 and CDR2: DFQATT and SNEGSKA (reference sequence). CDR3 size: 14 residues. With 1 base removed from V and 7 bases from J, the gap between germline ends came to 14 bases. The CDR3 nucleotides are TGCAGTGCTAGAGTCCTAGCGAGGAGTAATGAGCAGTTCTTC. Encoded protein: CSARVLARSNEQFF.

This clonotype showed up just a few times. One end of the junction is discordant with germline, which a read error may explain. The J gene is TRBJ1-6, the V gene TRBV20-1; D possibly corresponds to TRBD1 (5 bases). The CDR3 extends over 14 amino acids. In germline, CDR1 is DFQATT, CDR2 SNEGSKA (reference sequence). The CDR3 protein is CSARDNRRNSPLHF. The CDR3, as DNA: TGTAGTGCTAGAGATAACAGGCGGAATTCACCCCTCCACTTT.

This clonotype was found many times. The chain has TRBV20-1 and TRBJ2-7; TRBD2 agrees at 8 bases. Germline assignment: CDR1 DFQATT and CDR2 SNEGSKA (reference sequence). The CDR3 extends over 14 amino acids. The junction had 12 bases not matched to a gene; V was cut back by 6 bases and J by 5 bases. CDR3 bases: TGCAGTGCCAGAACGCGGGGGGATACTAACGAGCAGTACTTC. This sequence encodes CSARTRGDTNEQYF.

The genes are TRBV19 and TRBJ2-4; 12 bases are shared with TRBD1. Germline lookup yields CDR1 LNHDA and CDR2 SQIVND (reference sequence). Trimming removed 5 bases from V and 0 bases from J; junction bases left unmatched: 5. CDR3 length: 17 amino acids. DNA of the CDR3: TGTGCCAGTAGTGGGGACAGGGGGCTATTAGCCAAAAACATTCAGTACTTC. Protein: CASSGDRGLLAKNIQYF.

The table lists this clonotype with many counts. This chain links TRBV21-1 with TRBJ2-5; the table's D gene call, TRBD1, was not cross checked with the DNA. TRBV21-1 is designated a pseudogene. The length of the CDR3 is 16 residues. CDR3 protein: CASSKERTSGQETQYF. CDR3 sequence (DNA): TGTGCCAGCAGCAAAGAGAGGACATCGGGACAAGAGACCCAGTACTTC.

This clonotype has just a few counts. Sequence at one end of the junction differs from germline and may be a read error. The rearrangement links TRBV12-3 or TRBV12-4 to TRBJ2-7; TRBD1 agrees at 8 bases. The CDR3 has 15 amino acids. DNA of the CDR3: TGTGTCAGCAGATTAACAGGGGGGAGCTCCTACGAGCAGTACTTC. Translation gives CVSRLTGGSSYEQYF.

The chain uses TRBV4-2 and TRBJ2-3; D is uncertain. The germline V gene has CDR1 LGHNA and CDR2 YNFKEQ. The ends were cut back, 0 bases at V and 2 bases at J, with 12 bases in the middle. The CDR3 runs to 16 residues. Here the CDR3 reads CASSQEKSGDTDTQYF. CDR3 nucleotides: TGTGCCAGCAGCCAAGAAAAATCCGGAGACACAGATACGCAGTATTTT.

The chain recombines TRBV24-1 with TRBJ2-2; no firm D call. The V end lost 5 bases, the J end lost 2 bases, and 5 bases lay between the germline ends. The V gene's germline CDR1 is KGHDR and CDR2 SFDVKD. The CDR3 consists of 13 residues. As DNA, the CDR3 is TGTGCCACCAGTGGCAGTAACACCGGGGAGCTGTTTTTT. It encodes CATSGSNTGELFF.

This clonotype has a count of ten or more. This rearrangement joins TRBV2 to TRBJ1-4, with unresolved D. Germline assignment: CDR1 SNHLY and CDR2 FYNNEI. V lost 8 bases to trimming and J lost 0 bases, with 10 bases between them. The CDR3 totals 14 residues. Written as DNA, the CDR3 is TGTGCCAGCTACCCACATCCAACTAATGAAAAACTGTTTTTT. Protein product: CASYPHPTNEKLFF.

The CDR3 DNA follows: TGCAGCGTCTCCCCGACCTCAGATACGCAGTATTTT. The encoded protein is CSVSPTSDTQYF. The rearrangement uses TRBV29-1 and TRBJ2-3; no definite D call. V was pared by 6 bases and J by 4 bases, with 11 bases between. This CDR3 is 12 amino acids long. The germline V gene encodes CDR1 SQVTM and CDR2 ANQGSEA.

The table lists this clonotype with many counts. The genes are TRBV9 and TRBJ2-3, with 7 bases identical to TRBD1. Germline CDR1 is SGDLS and CDR2 is YYNGEE. Losses at the gene ends were 0 bases for V and 0 bases for J; bases not matched to a gene: 19. CDR3 length: 21 amino acids. The CDR3 DNA reads TGTGCCAGCAGCGTAGGTCCACAGGGGCGGTTATTCCTTTCTAGCACAGATACGCAGTATTTT. Residues: CASSVGPQGRLFLSSTDTQYF.

This clonotype came up many times. The chain couples TRBV20-1 to TRBJ1-5, with D unclear. This CDR3 is built from 13 residues. Germline V gene data show CDR1 as DFQATT and CDR2 as SNEGSKA (reference sequence). Trimming removed 0 bases from V and 7 bases from J, with 10 bases in between. The CDR3 coding sequence is TGCAGTGCTAGAGATCCGAGGGAACAGCCCCAGCATTTT. Translating gives CSARDPREQPQHF.

This clonotype was seen many times. The gene calls are TRBV12-3 or TRBV12-4 and TRBJ1-2; D may be TRBD1 (6 bases). V lost 5 bases and J 1 base, leaving 14 bases between the germline ends. This CDR3 contains 15 residues. CDR3 in amino acids: CASSPRRDNNYGYTF. As DNA, the CDR3 is TGTGCCAGCAGTCCCCGCCGGGACAATAACTATGGCTACACCTTC.

This clonotype has only a few counts. The rearrangement uses TRBV20-1 and TRBJ1-1; D uncertain. The CDR3 has 16 residues. Germline V gene lookup returns CDR1 DFQATT and CDR2 SNEGSKA (reference sequence). V was clipped by 1 base and J by 2 bases, with 17 bases between them. CDR3 residues: CSARVYARGVNTEAFF. The CDR3 DNA reads TGCAGTGCTAGAGTATACGCTCGGGGAGTTAACACTGAAGCTTTCTTT.

This clonotype was seen repeatedly, ten times or more. The chain's CDR3 is CASSLGRQGGLHEQFF. CDR3 nucleotides: TGTGCCAGCAGCTTAGGGAGACAGGGGGGTCTTCATGAGCAGTTCTTC. The chain links TRBV11-2 to TRBJ2-1; 9 bases are a match to TRBD1. The CDR3 loop spans 16 amino acids. The V gene's germline CDR1 is SGHAT and CDR2 FQNNGV. With 1 base clipped from V and 8 bases from J, the junction kept 9 bases outside the gene matches.

This clonotype has a count of ten or more. V is TRBV18 and J is TRBJ2-7, with 9 bases fitting TRBD1. V shed 9 bases, J shed 1 base, and the junction held 7 bases outside the gene matches. CDR1 KGHSH and CDR2 LQKENI come from the germline V gene. The CDR3 consists of 14 residues. Written as DNA, the CDR3 is TGTGCCAGTAAAACAGGGGGCGCGTCCTACGAGCAGTACTTC. This encodes CASKTGGASYEQYF.

This clonotype was found many times. The gene calls are TRBV5-4 and TRBJ2-1; no clear D. The CDR3 extends over 12 amino acids. CDR1 SGHNT and CDR2 YYREEE come from the germline V gene (reference sequence). The germline V and J ends were trimmed by 5 bases and 9 bases, with 12 bases remaining between them. The CDR3 region has the DNA TGTGCCAGCAGTCCACATCTTGGTGAGCAGTTCTTC. Its translation: CASSPHLGEQFF. Together with reference TRBV5-4 and TRBJ2-1, the CDR3 gives the full variable domain: ETGVTQSPTHLIKTRGQQVTLRCSSQSGHNTVSWYQQALGQGPQFIFQYYREEENGRGNFPPRFSGLQFPNYSSELNVNALELDDSALYLCASSPHLGEQFFGPGTRLTVL.

The CDR3 DNA sequence: TGTGCCAGCGGGGGGGATAACCCTTACGAGCAGTACTTC. Residues: CASGGDNPYEQYF. This chain links TRBV5-4 with TRBJ2-7; 7 nucleotides match TRBD2. CDR3 size: 13 residues. From germline, CDR1 is SGHNT and CDR2 YYREEE (reference sequence). After removal of 7 bases from V and 4 bases from J, the junction contained 8 bases not matched to a gene.

This clonotype appeared a few times. The V call is TRBV4-3, the J call TRBJ1-1; 11 bases are a match to TRBD1. Germline CDR1 is LGHNA and CDR2 is YSLEER. CDR3 length: 18 amino acids. J was trimmed by 7 bases and V by 0 bases; bases with no gene match: 13. CDR3 nucleotides: TGCGCCAGCAGCCAAGATTCTGGCGCCGGGACAGGGGGAGATGAAGCTTTCTTT. This translates into CASSQDSGAGTGGDEAFF.

This clonotype appeared a few times. The chain carries TRBV7-2 and TRBJ2-1, with 12 bases that match TRBD2. J lost 7 bases, V lost 8 bases, and 9 bases had no gene match. This CDR3 is built from 15 residues. Germline V gene sequence: CDR1 SGHTA, CDR2 FQGNSA. CDR3 sequence: CASQTLAGGLNEQFF. CDR3 DNA: TGTGCCAGCCAGACTCTAGCGGGGGGGCTGAATGAGCAGTTCTTC.

This clonotype was seen many times. The chain employs TRBV7-2 and TRBJ2-1; D not certain. The V end lost 2 bases, the J end lost 2 bases, and 7 bases lay between the germline ends. Germline V gene lookup returns CDR1 SGHTA and CDR2 FQGNSA. This CDR3 comprises 14 residues. The chain's CDR3 is CASSLNSPYNEQFF. DNA of the CDR3: TGTGCCAGCAGCTTAAACTCCCCCTACAATGAGCAGTTCTTC.

This clonotype was counted ten times or more. The chain is built from TRBV10-3 and TRBJ2-6, with 9 nucleotides matching TRBD1. Trimming cost V 5 bases and J 4 bases; bases outside gene matches: 3. CDR3 size: 15 residues. In germline, CDR1 is ENHRY, CDR2 SYGVKD. The DNA of the CDR3 is TGTGCCATCAGTACAGGGGGCAAAGGGGCCAACGTCCTGACTTTC. Its protein is CAISTGGKGANVLTF.

This clonotype occurred a few times. The chain joins TRBV2 to TRBJ2-7; 8 positions agree with TRBD2. This CDR3 is 21 amino acids long. Losses at the gene ends were 6 bases for V and 3 bases for J; bases not matched to a gene: 28. The germline V gene has CDR1 SNHLY and CDR2 FYNNEI. CDR3 DNA: TGTGCCAGCAGCGACACGACCATTAGCGGGGTCGGTCACCCAGTACACTACGAGCAGTACTTC. Translating it yields CASSDTTISGVGHPVHYEQYF.

J is TRBJ1-2 and V is TRBV6-6; D gene unclear. This CDR3 comprises 14 residues. Germline CDR1 reads MNHNY; CDR2 reads SVGAGI (reference sequence). With 7 bases removed from V and 0 bases from J, the gap between germline ends came to 12 bases. CDR3 protein: CASTAGQANYGYTF. The CDR3 DNA follows: TGTGCCAGCACCGCGGGCCAAGCTAACTATGGCTACACCTTC.

This clonotype came up many times. The J gene is TRBJ2-3, the V gene TRBV29-1; TRBD2 matches at 7 bases. The CDR3 contains 13 residues. In germline, CDR1 is SQVTM, CDR2 ANQGSEA. V lost 3 bases and J lost 3; bases outside the gene matches: 3. CDR3 DNA sequence: TGCAGCGTTGATCACGGGGGGACAGATACGCAGTATTTT. As protein: CSVDHGGTDTQYF.